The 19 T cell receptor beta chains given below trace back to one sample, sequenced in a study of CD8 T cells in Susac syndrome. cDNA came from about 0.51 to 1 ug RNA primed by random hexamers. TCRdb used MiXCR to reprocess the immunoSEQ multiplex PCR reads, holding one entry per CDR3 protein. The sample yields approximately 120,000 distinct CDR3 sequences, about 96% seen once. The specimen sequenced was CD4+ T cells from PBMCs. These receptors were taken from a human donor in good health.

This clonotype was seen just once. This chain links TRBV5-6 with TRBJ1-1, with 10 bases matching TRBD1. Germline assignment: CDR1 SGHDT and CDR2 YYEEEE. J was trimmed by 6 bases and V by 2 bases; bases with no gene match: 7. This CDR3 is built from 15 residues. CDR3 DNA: TGTGCCAGCAGCTTAGGAGGACAGGGGGGTGCTGAAGCTTTCTTT. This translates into CASSLGGQGGAEAFF.

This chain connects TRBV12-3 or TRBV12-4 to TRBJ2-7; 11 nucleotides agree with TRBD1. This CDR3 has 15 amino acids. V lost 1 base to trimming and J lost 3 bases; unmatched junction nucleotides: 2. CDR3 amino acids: CASSLEGTGGYEQYF. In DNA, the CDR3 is TGTGCCAGCAGTTTAGAGGGGACAGGGGGCTACGAGCAGTACTTC.

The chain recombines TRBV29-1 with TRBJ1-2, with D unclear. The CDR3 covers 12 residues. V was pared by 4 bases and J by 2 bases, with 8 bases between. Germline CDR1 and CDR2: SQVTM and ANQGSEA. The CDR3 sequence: CSVVVGNYGYTF. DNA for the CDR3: TGCAGCGTTGTGGTCGGAAACTATGGCTACACCTTC.

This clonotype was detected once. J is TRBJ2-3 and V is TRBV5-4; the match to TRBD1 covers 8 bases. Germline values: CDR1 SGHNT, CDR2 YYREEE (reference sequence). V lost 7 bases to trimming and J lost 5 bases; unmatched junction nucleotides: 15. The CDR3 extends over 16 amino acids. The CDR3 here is CASGSSLRGRGDTQYF. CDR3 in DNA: TGTGCCAGCGGTTCATCCCTCAGGGGGCGCGGAGATACGCAGTATTTT.

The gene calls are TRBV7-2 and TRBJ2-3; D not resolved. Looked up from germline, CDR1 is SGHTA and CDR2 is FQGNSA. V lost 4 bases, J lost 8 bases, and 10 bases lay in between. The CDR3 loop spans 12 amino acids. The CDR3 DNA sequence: TGTGCCAGCAGCTCCCAACCCCGTACGCAGTATTTT. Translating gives CASSSQPRTQYF.

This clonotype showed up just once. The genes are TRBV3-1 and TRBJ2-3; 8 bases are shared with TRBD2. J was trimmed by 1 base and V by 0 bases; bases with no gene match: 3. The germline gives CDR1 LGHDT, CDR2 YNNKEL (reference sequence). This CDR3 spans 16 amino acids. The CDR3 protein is CASSQDRGGRTDTQYF. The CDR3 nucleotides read TGTGCCAGCAGCCAAGATCGGGGGGGCCGCACAGATACGCAGTATTTT.

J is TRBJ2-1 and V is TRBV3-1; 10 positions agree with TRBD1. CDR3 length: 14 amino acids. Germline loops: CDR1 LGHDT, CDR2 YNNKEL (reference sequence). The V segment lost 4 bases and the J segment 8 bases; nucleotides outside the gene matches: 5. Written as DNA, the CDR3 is TGTGCCAGCAGCCTACGACAGGGGGCGGATGAGCAGTTCTTC. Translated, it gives CASSLRQGADEQFF.

The CDR3 loop reads CSALAGTYNEQFF. CDR3 bases: TGCAGCGCCTTAGCGGGTACCTACAATGAGCAGTTCTTC. The chain has TRBV29-1 and TRBJ2-1, with 7 bases lining up with TRBD2. V lost 7 bases and J lost 2; bases outside the gene matches: 5. Germline V lookup: CDR1 SQVTM, CDR2 ANQGSEA. CDR3 length equals 13 residues.

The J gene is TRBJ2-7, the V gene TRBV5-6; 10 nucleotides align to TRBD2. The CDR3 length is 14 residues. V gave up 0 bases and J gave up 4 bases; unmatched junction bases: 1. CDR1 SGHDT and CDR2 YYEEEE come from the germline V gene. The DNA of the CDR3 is TGTGCCAGCAGCTTGGCACTAGCGGGGTACGAGCAGTACTTC. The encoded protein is CASSLALAGYEQYF.

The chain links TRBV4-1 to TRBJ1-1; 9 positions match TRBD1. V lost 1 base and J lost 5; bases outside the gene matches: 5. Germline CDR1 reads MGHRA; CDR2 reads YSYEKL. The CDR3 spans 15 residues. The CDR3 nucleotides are TGCGCCAGCAGCCAAGTCGGACAGGGGTATACTGAAGCTTTCTTT. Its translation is CASSQVGQGYTEAFF.

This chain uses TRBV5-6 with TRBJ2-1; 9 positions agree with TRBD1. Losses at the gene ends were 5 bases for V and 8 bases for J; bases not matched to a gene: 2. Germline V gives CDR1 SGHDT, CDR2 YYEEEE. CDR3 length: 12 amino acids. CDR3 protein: CASRGQGHEQFF. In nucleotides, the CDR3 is TGTGCCAGCAGGGGACAGGGTCATGAGCAGTTCTTC.

CDR3 sequence (DNA): TGTGCCAGCAGACGACAGGGAGTTTCGCCCCTCCACTTT. Translating it yields CASRRQGVSPLHF. The chain is built from TRBV28 and TRBJ1-6, with 7 bases fitting TRBD1. Germline trimming cut 6 bases from V and 13 bases from J; bases unmatched to any gene: 9. Germline assignment: CDR1 MDHEN and CDR2 SYDVKM. The CDR3 length is 13 residues.

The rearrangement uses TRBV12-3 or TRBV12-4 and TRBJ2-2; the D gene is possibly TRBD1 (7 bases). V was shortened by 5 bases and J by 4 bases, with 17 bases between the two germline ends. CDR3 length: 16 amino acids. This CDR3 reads CASSARGRGVTGELFF. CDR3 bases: TGTGCCAGCAGTGCCCGGGGCAGGGGGGTCACCGGGGAGCTGTTTTTT.

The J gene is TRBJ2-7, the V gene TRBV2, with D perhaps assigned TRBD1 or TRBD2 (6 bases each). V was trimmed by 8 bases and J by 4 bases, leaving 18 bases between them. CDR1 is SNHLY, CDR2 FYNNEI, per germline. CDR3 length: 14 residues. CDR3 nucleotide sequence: TGTGCCAGCCGGGCCGGGGGCAGTTATTACGAGCAGTACTTC. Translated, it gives CASRAGGSYYEQYF.

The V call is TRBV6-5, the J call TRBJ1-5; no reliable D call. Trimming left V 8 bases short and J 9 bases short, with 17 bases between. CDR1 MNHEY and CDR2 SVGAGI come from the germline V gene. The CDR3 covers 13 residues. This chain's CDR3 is CASRSTAPGPQHF. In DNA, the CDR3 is TGTGCCAGCCGGTCAACGGCTCCTGGGCCCCAGCATTTT.

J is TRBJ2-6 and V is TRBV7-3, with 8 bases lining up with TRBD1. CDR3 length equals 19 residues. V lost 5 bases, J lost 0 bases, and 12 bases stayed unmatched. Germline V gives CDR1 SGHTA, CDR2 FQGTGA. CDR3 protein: CASSPTRQGMSSGANVLTF. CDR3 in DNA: TGTGCCAGCAGCCCTACCAGACAGGGGATGAGCTCTGGGGCCAACGTCCTGACTTTC.

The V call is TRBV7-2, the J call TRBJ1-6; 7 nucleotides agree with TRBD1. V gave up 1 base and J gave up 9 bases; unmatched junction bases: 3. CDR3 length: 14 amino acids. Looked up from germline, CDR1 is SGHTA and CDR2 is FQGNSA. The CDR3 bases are TGTGCCAGCAGCTTAGTACAGGGGAGTTCACCCCTCCACTTT. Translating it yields CASSLVQGSSPLHF.

Written as DNA, the CDR3 is TGTGCCAGCAGCCGGGCAAGGACAGATACGCAGTATTTT. It codes for CASSRARTDTQYF. This sequence joins TRBV5-6 and TRBJ2-3; D uncertain. Per the germline V gene, CDR1 is SGHDT and CDR2 is YYEEEE. This CDR3 is built from 13 residues. Trimming pared 4 bases from V and 3 bases from J, leaving 9 bases between.

Here the CDR3 DNA reads TGCAGTGCTAGAGTTCAGGGACAGCGTAATTCACCCCTCCACTTT. Translating gives CSARVQGQRNSPLHF. The chain carries TRBV20-1 and TRBJ1-6; the match to TRBD1 covers 7 bases. Trimming at V came to 1 base and at J to 6 bases, leaving 6 bases not matched to a gene. Germline-derived CDR1 and CDR2 are DFQATT and SNEGSKA (reference sequence). The CDR3 contains 15 residues.